Listed here are 18 T cell receptor beta chains from one sample, sequenced in a study of regulatory T cells in long-lasting Graves disease. Noted time point: persistent/refractory GD, antithyroid drugs over 5 years with positive TRAb. The TCR library was made from RNA extracted from PBMCs. Construction of the TCR beta libraries employed iRepertoire HTBI primers in conjunction with Arm-PCR of CDR3 regions. TCRdb itself ran the multiplex PCR reads through MiXCR, one entry per CDR3 protein. The table lists 400,000 to 500,000 distinct CDR3 sequences, 20% to 25% of them singletons. The sequenced sample was peripheral blood mononuclear cells (PBMCs), obtained when the disease was refractory, from a patient treated with antithyroid drugs. Receptor source: a female donor with Graves disease.

As for this clonotype: Given a much more abundant clone one base away, this may be a read error. The chain couples TRBV7-8 to TRBJ2-2; D possibly uses TRBD1 or TRBD2 (5 bases each). Per germline, CDR1 SGHVS and CDR2 FQNEAQ. Trimming pared 0 bases from V and 0 bases from J, leaving 11 bases between. The CDR3 extends over 17 amino acids. CDR3 amino acids: CASSLAVMGPNTGELFF. The CDR3 nucleotides are TGTGCCAGCAGCTTAGCTGTGATGGGACCGAACACCGGGGAGCTGTTTTTT. Complete variable domain (other parts from reference TRBV7-8 and TRBJ2-2): GAGVSQSPRYKVAKRGQDVALRCDPISGHVSLFWYQQALGQGPEFLTYFQNEAQLDKSGLPSDRFFAERPEGSVSTLKIQRTQQEDSAVYLCASSLAVMGPNTGELFFGEGSRLTVL.

This clonotype was seen at least ten times. The chain joins TRBV15 to TRBJ1-6; perhaps TRBD1 as D (5 bases). Looked up from germline, CDR1 is LNHNV and CDR2 is YYDKDF (reference sequence). The CDR3 extends over 20 amino acids. With 0 bases removed from V and 1 base from J, the gap between germline ends came to 19 bases. The CDR3 region has the DNA TGTGCCACCAGCAGAGACATGGTCCCCAGGGTTCTATCCTATAATTCACCCCTCCACTTT. Encoded protein: CATSRDMVPRVLSYNSPLHF.

This clonotype was counted ten times or more. The chain recombines TRBV5-1 with TRBJ1-5; no firm D call. The germline V gene has CDR1 SGHRS and CDR2 YFSETQ. The CDR3 covers 13 residues. The V end was cut by 2 bases, the J end by 5 bases, with 8 bases between. CDR3 nucleotide sequence: TGCGCCAGCAGCTTAAGACCTGATCAGCCCCAGCATTTT. This encodes CASSLRPDQPQHF. Full variable domain (missing parts from reference TRBV5-1 and TRBJ1-5): KAGVTQTPRYLIKTRGQQVTLSCSPISGHRSVSWYQQTPGQGLQFLFEYFSETQRNKGNFPGRFSGRQFSNSRSEMNVSTLELGDSALYLCASSLRPDQPQHFGDGTRLSIL.

As for this clonotype: This CDR3 fails to terminate in the conserved phenylalanine or tryptophan, so it likely reflects a read error. The chain links TRBV5-1 to TRBJ2-4; TRBD2 aligns across 7 bases. The germline CDR1 and CDR2 sequences are SGHRS and YFSETQ. J was trimmed by 8 bases and V by 2 bases; bases with no gene match: 7. This CDR3 is built from 14 residues. The CDR3 loop is CASSLGLGEDIQYL. CDR3 coding DNA: TGCGCCAGCAGCTTAGGACTAGGGGAGGACATTCAGTACCTC.

A few counts support this clonotype. This sequence joins TRBV20-1 and TRBJ1-1, with D possibly TRBD1 on 5 matching bases. V shed 6 bases and J shed 1 base, with 15 bases lying between them. The V gene's germline CDR1 is DFQATT and CDR2 SNEGSKA (reference sequence). The CDR3 spans 14 residues. The CDR3: CSASVGATNTEAFF. CDR3 DNA sequence: TGCAGTGCATCAGTAGGGGCTACGAACACTGAAGCTTTCTTT.

Ten or more counts support this clonotype. The chain links TRBV2 to TRBJ2-1; 12 bases are a match to TRBD2. CDR1 is SNHLY and CDR2 is FYNNEI in the germline V gene. The V segment lost 6 bases and the J segment 8 bases; nucleotides outside the gene matches: 11. This CDR3 is 16 amino acids long. DNA of the CDR3: TGTGCCAGCAGCGTCATGACTAGCGGGAGTCTGGATGAGCAGTTCTTC. Translation: CASSVMTSGSLDEQFF.

The sample holds many counts of this clonotype. This chain joins TRBV6-2 or TRBV6-3 and TRBJ1-1; no definite D call. This CDR3 region has 14 residues. V was clipped by 5 bases and J by 1 base, with 11 bases between them. Germline V CDR1 and CDR2: MNHEY, SVGEGT. The DNA for the CDR3 is TGTGCCAGCAGTCCTTTTTTGGGGAACACTGAAGCTTTCTTT. Translated, it gives CASSPFLGNTEAFF.

This chain uses TRBV28 with TRBJ2-1; TRBD2 aligns across 12 bases. The CDR3 runs 15 residues. The junction had 6 bases not matched to a gene; V was cut back by 4 bases and J by 8 bases. Germline CDR1 reads MDHEN; CDR2 reads SYDVKM. The CDR3 protein is CASSSWTSGNYEQFF. The CDR3 coding sequence is TGTGCCAGCAGTTCGTGGACTAGCGGGAACTATGAGCAGTTCTTC.

This clonotype was seen many times. This rearrangement joins TRBV12-3 or TRBV12-4 to TRBJ2-7, with 7 nucleotides matching TRBD2. This CDR3 has 16 amino acids. V trimming: 5 bases; J trimming: 5 bases; junction bases outside the gene matches: 15. As DNA, the CDR3 is TGTGCCAGCAGTCCGGAGCTGGGGGAGGGATTAGACGAGCAGTACTTC. This gives the protein CASSPELGEGLDEQYF.

Concerning this clonotype: The germline gene is not matched at one end of the junction; a read error may be the cause. This chain joins TRBV5-1 and TRBJ2-7; TRBD2 aligns across 11 bases. This CDR3 has 14 amino acids. The V gene's germline CDR1 is SGHRS and CDR2 YFSETQ. This CDR3 is CASSSGTSGYEQCF. In nucleotides, the CDR3 is TGCGCCAGCAGCTCCGGGACTAGCGGTTACGAGCAGTGCTTC.

The rearrangement links TRBV6-9 to TRBJ1-1; possibly TRBD1 for D (5 bases). Germline CDR1 is MNHGY and CDR2 is SVAAGI. With 3 bases removed from V and 1 base from J, the gap between germline ends came to 12 bases. This CDR3 has 15 amino acids. CDR3 in DNA: TGTGCCAGCAGTTACCCGGTAGGGGCGAACACTGAAGCTTTCTTT. Its protein is CASSYPVGANTEAFF.

This sequence joins TRBV4-2 and TRBJ2-2, with D hard to call. Trimming pared 1 base from V and 1 base from J, leaving 13 bases between. This CDR3 contains 17 residues. The germline CDR1 and CDR2 sequences are LGHNA and YNFKEQ. CDR3 sequence: CASSQVGETQNTGELFF. The CDR3 nucleotides read TGTGCCAGCAGCCAAGTCGGTGAAACCCAGAACACCGGGGAGCTGTTTTTT.

This clonotype has a handful of counts. CDR3 sequence reads: CASSLLGREHETQYF. For the CDR3, the DNA is TGTGCCAGCAGTCTTCTCGGGCGGGAGCATGAGACCCAGTACTTC. V is TRBV11-2 and J is TRBJ2-5, with 7 positions matching TRBD2. Unmatched junction bases numbered 12, after V lost 6 bases and J lost 5 bases. The germline gives CDR1 SGHAT, CDR2 FQNNGV. This CDR3 comprises 15 residues.

This clonotype came up a few times. The chain uses TRBV15 and TRBJ2-3; D not certain. Germline assignment: CDR1 LNHNV and CDR2 YYDKDF (reference sequence). The CDR3 is 15 amino acids. V dropped 1 base and J dropped 6 bases, with 14 bases sitting between them. CDR3 region: CATSRGGSRGDTQYF. The CDR3 bases are TGTGCCACCAGCAGAGGGGGAAGCAGAGGTGATACGCAGTATTTT.

This clonotype was seen a handful of times. This rearrangement joins TRBV5-1 to TRBJ1-1; maybe TRBD1 (5 bases). CDR3 length: 14 residues. Between the trimmed V and J ends, which lost 1 base and 4 bases, there was a span of 11 bases. The V gene's germline CDR1 is SGHRS and CDR2 YFSETQ. The CDR3 DNA follows: TGCGCCAGCAGCTTGTACCAGGGCGGCACTGAAGCTTTCTTT. As protein: CASSLYQGGTEAFF.

The rearrangement links TRBV20-1 to TRBJ1-5; 8 bases line up with TRBD1. Germline V gives CDR1 DFQATT, CDR2 SNEGSKA (reference sequence). Losses at the gene ends were 4 bases for V and 2 bases for J; bases not matched to a gene: 4. This CDR3 is 14 amino acids long. CDR3 coding DNA: TGCAGTGCTAAGGACAGGGTTGGCAATCAGCCCCAGCATTTT. This translates into CSAKDRVGNQPQHF.

Details on this clonotype: This clone may be a read error of a much larger clone one base away. The conserved final phenylalanine or tryptophan is absent from the CDR3, which likely points to a read error. The CDR3 region has the DNA TGTGCCAGCACCGAGGGGCTAGCGGGAGGAACCCAGTACTCC. This sequence encodes CASTEGLAGGTQYS. V is TRBV2 and J is TRBJ2-5; 11 positions match TRBD2. V shed 7 bases, J shed 8 bases, and the junction held 9 bases outside the gene matches. The germline CDR1 and CDR2 sequences are SNHLY and FYNNEI. This CDR3 contains 14 residues.

V is TRBV6-1 and J is TRBJ2-3; 7 bases fit TRBD1. J was trimmed by 6 bases and V by 3 bases; bases with no gene match: 6. Looked up from germline, CDR1 is MNHNS and CDR2 is SASEGT. This CDR3 spans 14 amino acids. CDR3 in DNA: TGTGCCAGCAGTGACCGTACAGGGGCGGATACGCAGTATTTT. Translating gives CASSDRTGADTQYF.